This is a list of T cell receptor beta chains from one sample in a study of glioma-infiltrating T cells after dendritic cell vaccination. The table came from immunoSEQ multiplex PCR; TCRdb's copy has only in-frame clones and leaves some out. The sample shows 70,000 to 95,000 clones, roughly 87% of them seen only once. Source: blood, taken after dendritic cell vaccination. All receptors come from a human donor with glioblastoma. Both conserved end residues are part of each CDR3. The D gene is left open where the match is weak. Where a row states a size, it is once, few, many or the class of an expanded clone; other rows omit it.

v_gene: TRBV18
abundance: once
j_gene: TRBJ2-7
d_gene: -
CDR3nt: TGTGCCAGCTCACAGGGGTTTACTGAGCAGTACTTC
CDR3aa: CASSQGFTEQYF

v_gene: TRBV7-8
abundance: -
j_gene: TRBJ1-1
d_gene: -
CDR3nt: TGTGCCAGCAGCTTAACAGGGACCAAGAACACTGAAGCTTTCTTT
CDR3aa: CASSLTGTKNTEAFF

v_gene: TRBV9
abundance: -
j_gene: TRBJ2-1
d_gene: -
CDR3nt: TGTGCCAGCAGCCCCAGGACTCCTCTCTCCTACAATGAGCAGTTCTTC
CDR3aa: CASSPRTPLSYNEQFF

v_gene: TRBV5-1
abundance: -
j_gene: TRBJ2-2
d_gene: -
CDR3nt: TGCGCCAGCAGCTTGGCCGGGGATGGGACCGGGGAGCTGTTTTTT
CDR3aa: CASSLAGDGTGELFF

v_gene: TRBV29-1
abundance: -
j_gene: TRBJ1-2
d_gene: -
CDR3nt: TGCAGCGTTGACGGTGGGGCAGGGCCCTTGGATGGCTACACCTTC
CDR3aa: CSVDGGAGPLDGYTF

v_gene: TRBV18
abundance: -
j_gene: TRBJ1-1
d_gene: TRBD1
CDR3nt: TGTGCCAGCTCACCACCGACAGGGACTGAAGCTTTCTTT
CDR3aa: CASSPPTGTEAFF

v_gene: TRBV20-1
abundance: -
j_gene: TRBJ1-1
d_gene: -
CDR3nt: TGCAGTGAACAAAACAAAGCTTTCTTT
CDR3aa: CSEQNKAFF

v_gene: TRBV7-9
abundance: -
j_gene: TRBJ2-1
d_gene: TRBD2
CDR3nt: TGTGCCAGCAGCATGGGGAGCGGGAGTTACTACAATGAGCAGTTCTTC
CDR3aa: CASSMGSGSYYNEQFF

v_gene: TRBV5-3
abundance: -
j_gene: TRBJ2-1
d_gene: -
CDR3nt: TGTGCCAGCCGCGACAGGCCCCGATACAATGAGCAGTTCTTC
CDR3aa: CASRDRPRYNEQFF

v_gene: TRBV18
abundance: -
j_gene: TRBJ2-2
d_gene: TRBD1
CDR3nt: TGTGCCAGCTCACCACCGGGGACAGGTTCCACCGGGGAGCTGTTTTTT
CDR3aa: CASSPPGTGSTGELFF

v_gene: TRBV6-1
abundance: -
j_gene: TRBJ1-2
d_gene: TRBD1
CDR3nt: TGTGCCAGCAGTGTATTATCACAGGGGCGCTATGGCTACACCTTC
CDR3aa: CASSVLSQGRYGYTF

v_gene: TRBV4-1
abundance: -
j_gene: TRBJ1-6
d_gene: -
CDR3nt: TGCGCCAGCAGCCAGGATATAGCCCTCTCCTATAATTCACCCCTCCACTTT
CDR3aa: CASSQDIALSYNSPLHF

v_gene: TRBV4-2
abundance: -
j_gene: TRBJ2-3
d_gene: -
CDR3nt: TGTGCCAGCAGCCAAGGCCAACTTAGCGACCTAAGCACAGATACGCAGTATTTT
CDR3aa: CASSQGQLSDLSTDTQYF

v_gene: TRBV29-1
abundance: -
j_gene: TRBJ1-1
d_gene: -
CDR3nt: TGCAGCGTTGATATGGCAGGGACTGAAGCTTTCTTT
CDR3aa: CSVDMAGTEAFF

v_gene: TRBV5-4
abundance: few
j_gene: TRBJ1-1
d_gene: TRBD1
CDR3nt: TGTGCCAGCAGCTATTGGACAGGGCTGGGGACTGAAGCTTTCTTT
CDR3aa: CASSYWTGLGTEAFF

v_gene: TRBV30
abundance: -
j_gene: TRBJ2-5
d_gene: -
CDR3nt: TGTGCCTGGACTCCCTTACTTGCGTACCAAGAGACCCAGTACTTC
CDR3aa: CAWTPLLAYQETQYF

v_gene: TRBV5-1
abundance: -
j_gene: TRBJ2-7
d_gene: -
CDR3nt: TGCGCCAGCGCCGAATTGGGTCAGGTCGGCGAGCAGTACTTC
CDR3aa: CASAELGQVGEQYF

v_gene: TRBV7-8
abundance: -
j_gene: TRBJ2-3
d_gene: TRBD1
CDR3nt: TGTGCCAGCAGCTCGCCCGTACAGGGGGCCTCTTCCACAGATACGCAGTATTTT
CDR3aa: CASSSPVQGASSTDTQYF